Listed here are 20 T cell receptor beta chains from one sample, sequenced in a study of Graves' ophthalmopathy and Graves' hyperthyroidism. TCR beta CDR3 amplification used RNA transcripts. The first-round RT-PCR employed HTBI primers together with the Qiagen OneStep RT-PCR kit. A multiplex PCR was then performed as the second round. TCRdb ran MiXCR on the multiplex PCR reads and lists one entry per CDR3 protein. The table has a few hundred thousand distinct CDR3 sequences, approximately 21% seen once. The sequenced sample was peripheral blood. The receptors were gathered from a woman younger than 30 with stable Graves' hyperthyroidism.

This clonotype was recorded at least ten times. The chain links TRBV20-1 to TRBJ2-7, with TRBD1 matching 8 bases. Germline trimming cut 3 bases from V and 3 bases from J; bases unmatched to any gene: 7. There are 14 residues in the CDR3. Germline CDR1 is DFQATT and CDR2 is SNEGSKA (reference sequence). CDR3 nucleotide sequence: TGCAGTGCTAGTCGGGCAGGGGGCTACTACGAGCAGTACTTC. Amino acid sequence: CSASRAGGYYEQYF.

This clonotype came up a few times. In DNA form, the CDR3 reads TGTGCCAGCTCGACGACAGGGTTGAGGTCTGGGGCCAACGTCCTGACTTTC. It translates to CASSTTGLRSGANVLTF. The chain has TRBV11-1 and TRBJ2-6; 7 nucleotides match TRBD1. There are 17 residues in the CDR3. V trimming: 8 bases; J trimming: 1 base; junction bases outside the gene matches: 11. Per the germline V gene, CDR1 is SGHAT and CDR2 is FQDESV (reference sequence).

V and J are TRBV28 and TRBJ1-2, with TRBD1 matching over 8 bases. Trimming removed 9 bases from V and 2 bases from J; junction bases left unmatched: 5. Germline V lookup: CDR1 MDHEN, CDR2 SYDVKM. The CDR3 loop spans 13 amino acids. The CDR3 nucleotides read TGTGCCAGTACGCAGGGGGCGAACTATGGCTACACCTTC. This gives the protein CASTQGANYGYTF.

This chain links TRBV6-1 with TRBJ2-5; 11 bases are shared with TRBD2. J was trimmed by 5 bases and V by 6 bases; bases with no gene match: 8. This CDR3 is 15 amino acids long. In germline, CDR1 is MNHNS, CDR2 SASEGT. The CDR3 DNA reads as TGTGCCAGCAGCGATAGCGGGGGGGCCGAGGAGACCCAGTACTTC. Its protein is CASSDSGGAEETQYF.

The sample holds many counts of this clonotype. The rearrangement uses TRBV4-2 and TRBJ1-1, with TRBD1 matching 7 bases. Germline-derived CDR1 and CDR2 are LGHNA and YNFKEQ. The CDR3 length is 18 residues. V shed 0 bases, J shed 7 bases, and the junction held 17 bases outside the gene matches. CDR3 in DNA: TGTGCCAGCAGCCAAGATATATGGGGGCAGGGGGTTTCGGATGAAGCTTTCTTT. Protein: CASSQDIWGQGVSDEAFF.

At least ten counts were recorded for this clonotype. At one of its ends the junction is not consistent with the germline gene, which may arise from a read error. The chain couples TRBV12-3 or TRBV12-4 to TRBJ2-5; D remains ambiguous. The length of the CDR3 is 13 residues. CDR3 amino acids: CVSRNKMQETQYF. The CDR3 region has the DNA TGTGTCAGCAGAAATAAGATGCAAGAGACCCAGTACTTC.

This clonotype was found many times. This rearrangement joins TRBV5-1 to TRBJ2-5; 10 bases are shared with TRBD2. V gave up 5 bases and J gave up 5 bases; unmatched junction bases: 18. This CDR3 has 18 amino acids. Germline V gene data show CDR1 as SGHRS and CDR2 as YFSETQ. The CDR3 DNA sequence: TGCGCCAGCAGGACGGGACTAGCGAAGAGGGGCGCGCCGGAGACCCAGTACTTC. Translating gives CASRTGLAKRGAPETQYF.

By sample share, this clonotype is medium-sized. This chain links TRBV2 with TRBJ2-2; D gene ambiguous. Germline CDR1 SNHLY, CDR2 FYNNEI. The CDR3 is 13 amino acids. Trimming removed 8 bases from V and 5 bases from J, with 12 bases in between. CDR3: CASRLGPTGELFF. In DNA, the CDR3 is TGTGCCAGCCGCCTGGGCCCTACCGGGGAGCTGTTTTTT.

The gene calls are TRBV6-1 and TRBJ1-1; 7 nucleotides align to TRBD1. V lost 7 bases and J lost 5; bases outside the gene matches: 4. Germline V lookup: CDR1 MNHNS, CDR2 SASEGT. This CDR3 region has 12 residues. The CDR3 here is CASTQGNTEAFF. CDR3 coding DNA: TGTGCCAGCACACAGGGGAATACTGAAGCTTTCTTT.

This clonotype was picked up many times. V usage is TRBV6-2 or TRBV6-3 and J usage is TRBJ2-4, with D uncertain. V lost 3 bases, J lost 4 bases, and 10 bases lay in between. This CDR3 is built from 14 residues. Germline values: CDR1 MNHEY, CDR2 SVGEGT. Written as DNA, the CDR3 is TGTGCCAGCAGTTATGGTCCTCCGAAAAACATTCAGTACTTC. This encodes CASSYGPPKNIQYF.

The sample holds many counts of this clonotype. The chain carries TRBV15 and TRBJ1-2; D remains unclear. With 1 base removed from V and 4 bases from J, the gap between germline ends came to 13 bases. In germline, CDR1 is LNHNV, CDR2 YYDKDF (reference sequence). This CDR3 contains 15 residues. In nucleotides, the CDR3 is TGTGCCACCAGCAGAGGTTACGGGAAGTCCTATGGCTACACCTTC. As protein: CATSRGYGKSYGYTF.

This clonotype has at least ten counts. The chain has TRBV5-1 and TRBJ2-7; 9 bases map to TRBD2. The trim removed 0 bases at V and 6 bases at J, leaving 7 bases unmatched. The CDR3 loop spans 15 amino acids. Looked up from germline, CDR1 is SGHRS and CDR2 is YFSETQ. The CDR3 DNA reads TGCGCCAGCAGCTTGGGTGGACTAGCGAACGGCGAGCAGTACTTC. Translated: CASSLGGLANGEQYF. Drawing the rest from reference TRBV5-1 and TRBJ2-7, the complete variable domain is KAGVTQTPRYLIKTRGQQVTLSCSPISGHRSVSWYQQTPGQGLQFLFEYFSETQRNKGNFPGRFSGRQFSNSRSEMNVSTLELGDSALYLCASSLGGLANGEQYFGPGTRLTVT.

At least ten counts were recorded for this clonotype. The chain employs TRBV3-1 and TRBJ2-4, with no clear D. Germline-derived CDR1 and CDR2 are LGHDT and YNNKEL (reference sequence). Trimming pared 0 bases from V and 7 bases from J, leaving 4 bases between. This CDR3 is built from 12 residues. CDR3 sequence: CASSQDWNIQYF. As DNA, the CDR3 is TGTGCCAGCAGCCAAGATTGGAACATTCAGTACTTC.

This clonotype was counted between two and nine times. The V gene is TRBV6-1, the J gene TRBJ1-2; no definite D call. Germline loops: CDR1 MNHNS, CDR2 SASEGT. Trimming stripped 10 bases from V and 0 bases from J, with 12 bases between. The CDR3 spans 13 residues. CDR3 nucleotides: TGTGCCACCGGTGGTGACTCTAACTATGGCTACACCTTC. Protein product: CATGGDSNYGYTF.

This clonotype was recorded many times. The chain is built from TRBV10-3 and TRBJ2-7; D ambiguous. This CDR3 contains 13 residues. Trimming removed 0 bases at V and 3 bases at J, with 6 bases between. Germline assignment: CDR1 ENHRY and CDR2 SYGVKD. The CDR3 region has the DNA TGTGCCATCAGTGAGTCGTTGAGCTACGAGCAGTACTTC. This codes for CAISESLSYEQYF.

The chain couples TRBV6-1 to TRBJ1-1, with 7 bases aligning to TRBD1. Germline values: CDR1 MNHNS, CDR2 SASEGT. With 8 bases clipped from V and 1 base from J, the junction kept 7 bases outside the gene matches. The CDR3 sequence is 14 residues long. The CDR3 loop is CASSDRVGNTEAFF. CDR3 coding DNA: TGTGCCAGCTCCGACAGGGTCGGGAACACTGAAGCTTTCTTT.

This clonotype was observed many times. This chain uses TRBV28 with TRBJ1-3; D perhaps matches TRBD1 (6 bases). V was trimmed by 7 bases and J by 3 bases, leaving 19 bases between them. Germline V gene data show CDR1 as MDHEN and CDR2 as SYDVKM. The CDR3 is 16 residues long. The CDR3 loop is CASTRPPQGGGNTIYF. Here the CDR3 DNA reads TGTGCCAGCACCCGCCCCCCACAGGGAGGTGGAAACACCATATATTTT.

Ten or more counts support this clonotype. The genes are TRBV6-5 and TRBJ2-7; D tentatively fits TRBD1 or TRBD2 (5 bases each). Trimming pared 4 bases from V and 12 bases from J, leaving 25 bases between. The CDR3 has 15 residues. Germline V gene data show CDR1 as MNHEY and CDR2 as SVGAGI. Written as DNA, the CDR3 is TGTGCCAGCAGTTCAACCAGAGGCCACTACGGGGCGACGTACTTC. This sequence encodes CASSSTRGHYGATYF.

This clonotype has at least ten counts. The CDR3 spells CASSLITGGETQYF. DNA for the CDR3: TGTGCCAGCAGTTTAATAACAGGGGGGGAGACCCAGTACTTC. The chain carries TRBV12-3 or TRBV12-4 and TRBJ2-5; TRBD1 matches at 8 bases. J gave up 5 bases and V 2 bases, and 4 bases lay outside the gene matches. This CDR3 spans 14 amino acids.

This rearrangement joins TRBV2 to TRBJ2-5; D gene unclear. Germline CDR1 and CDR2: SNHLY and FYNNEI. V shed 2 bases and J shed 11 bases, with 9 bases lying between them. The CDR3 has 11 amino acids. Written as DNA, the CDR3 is TGTGCCAGCAGTGAAACCCACCTTCAGTACTTC. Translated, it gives CASSETHLQYF.